The clone carrying this TCR beta chain has only a few counts. The data are from a study of memory CD4+ T cells and cytomegalovirus serostatus. Per the original data handling: After removing out-of-frame reads, under 2.5 million distinct TCRbeta sequences remained. Data came from immunoSEQ multiplex PCR; TCRdb stores just in-frame clones and leaves some out. V, J and clone size reflect that table, while D and trimming were determined from the DNA. The sample has under 100,000 clones, over 80% seen once. Single viable CD3+CD4+CD8-CD45RO+ cells were sorted as the memory CD4+ T cells. The clonotype comes from an adult in good health and CMV-seronegative. Sequencing input: memory CD4+ T cells from blood.

In DNA, the CDR3 is TGTGCCAGCAGCCCCCAGCCGCCAGCCTCTGGAAACACCATATATTTT. It yields the protein CASSPQPPASGNTIYF. This sequence joins TRBV7-2 and TRBJ1-3; D remains ambiguous. Trimming shortened V by 5 bases and J by 0 bases, and 14 bases separated the two germline ends. The CDR3 loop spans 16 amino acids. CDR1 SGHTA and CDR2 FQGNSA come from the germline V gene.